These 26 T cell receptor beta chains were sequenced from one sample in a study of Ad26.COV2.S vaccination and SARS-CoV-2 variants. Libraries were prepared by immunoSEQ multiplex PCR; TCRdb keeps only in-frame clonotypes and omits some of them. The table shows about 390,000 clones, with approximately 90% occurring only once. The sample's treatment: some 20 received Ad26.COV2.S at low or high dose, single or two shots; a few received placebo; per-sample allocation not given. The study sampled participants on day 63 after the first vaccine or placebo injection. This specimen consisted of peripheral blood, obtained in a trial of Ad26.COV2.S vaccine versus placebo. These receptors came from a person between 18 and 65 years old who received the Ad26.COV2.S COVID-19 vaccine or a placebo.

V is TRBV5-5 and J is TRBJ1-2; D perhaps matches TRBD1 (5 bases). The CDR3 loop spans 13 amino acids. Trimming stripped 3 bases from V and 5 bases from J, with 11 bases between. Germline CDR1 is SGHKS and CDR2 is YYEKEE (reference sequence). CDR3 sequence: CASSSTETYGYTF. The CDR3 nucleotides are TGTGCCAGCAGCTCGACAGAAACATATGGCTACACCTTC.

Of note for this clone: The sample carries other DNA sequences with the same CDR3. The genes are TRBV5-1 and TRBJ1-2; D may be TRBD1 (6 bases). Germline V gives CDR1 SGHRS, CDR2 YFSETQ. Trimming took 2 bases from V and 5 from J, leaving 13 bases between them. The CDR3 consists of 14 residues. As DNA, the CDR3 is TGCGCCAGCAGCTTAGATACAGGGACGTATGGCTACACCTTC. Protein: CASSLDTGTYGYTF.

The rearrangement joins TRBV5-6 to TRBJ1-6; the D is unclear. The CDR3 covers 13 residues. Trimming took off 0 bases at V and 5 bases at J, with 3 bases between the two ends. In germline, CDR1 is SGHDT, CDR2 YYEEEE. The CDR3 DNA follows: TGTGCCAGCAGCTTGGATAATAATTCACCCCTCCACTTT. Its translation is CASSLDNNSPLHF.

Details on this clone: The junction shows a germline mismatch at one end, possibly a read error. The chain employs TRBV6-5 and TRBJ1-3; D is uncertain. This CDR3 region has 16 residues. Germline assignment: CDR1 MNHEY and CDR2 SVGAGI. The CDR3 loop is CASSNSAGGAGNTIYF. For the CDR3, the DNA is TGTGCCAGCAGTAACTCAGCGGGTGGCGCTGGAAACACCATATATTTT.

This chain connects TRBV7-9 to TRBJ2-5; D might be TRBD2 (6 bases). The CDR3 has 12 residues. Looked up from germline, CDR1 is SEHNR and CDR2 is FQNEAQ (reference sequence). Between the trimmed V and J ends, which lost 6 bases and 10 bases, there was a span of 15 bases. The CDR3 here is CASSLDDGGQYF. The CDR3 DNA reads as TGTGCCAGCAGTCTCGATGACGGGGGCCAGTACTTC.

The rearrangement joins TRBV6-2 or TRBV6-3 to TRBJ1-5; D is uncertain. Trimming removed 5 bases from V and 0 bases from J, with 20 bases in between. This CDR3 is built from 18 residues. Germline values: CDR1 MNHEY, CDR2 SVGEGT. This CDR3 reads CASSTEVPFSYSNQPQHF. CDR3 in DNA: TGTGCCAGCAGTACGGAGGTCCCATTCTCTTATAGCAATCAGCCCCAGCATTTT.

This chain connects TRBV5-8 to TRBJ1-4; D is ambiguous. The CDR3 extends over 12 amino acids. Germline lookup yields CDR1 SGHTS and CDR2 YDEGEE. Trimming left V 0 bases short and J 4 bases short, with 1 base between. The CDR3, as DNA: TGTGCCAGCAGCTTGGTTAATGAAAAACTGTTTTTT. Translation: CASSLVNEKLFF.

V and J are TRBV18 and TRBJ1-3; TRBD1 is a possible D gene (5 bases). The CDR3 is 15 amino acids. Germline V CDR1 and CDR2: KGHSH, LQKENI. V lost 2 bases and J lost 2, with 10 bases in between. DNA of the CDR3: TGTGCCAGCTCACCATCGGGGACTACTGGAAACACCATATATTTT. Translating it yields CASSPSGTTGNTIYF.

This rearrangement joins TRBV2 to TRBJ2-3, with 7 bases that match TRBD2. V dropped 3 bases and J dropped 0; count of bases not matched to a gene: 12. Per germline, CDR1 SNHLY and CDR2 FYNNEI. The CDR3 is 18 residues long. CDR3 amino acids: CASSDVGWGGESTDTQYF. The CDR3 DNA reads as TGTGCCAGCAGTGACGTTGGTTGGGGAGGGGAAAGCACAGATACGCAGTATTTT.

The CDR3 spells CASSLLGAGSYEQYF. The CDR3 coding sequence is TGTGCCAGCAGTTTATTGGGGGCCGGCTCCTACGAGCAGTACTTC. The chain has TRBV27 and TRBJ2-7, with TRBD1 as a possible D gene (6 bases). From germline, CDR1 is MNHEY and CDR2 SMNVEV (reference sequence). The CDR3 consists of 15 residues. Trimming took off 1 base at V and 0 bases at J, with 10 bases between the two ends.

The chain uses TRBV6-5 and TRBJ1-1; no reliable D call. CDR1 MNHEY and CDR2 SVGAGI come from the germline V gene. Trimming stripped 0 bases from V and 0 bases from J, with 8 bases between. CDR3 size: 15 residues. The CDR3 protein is CASSYSADLNTEAFF. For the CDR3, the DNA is TGTGCCAGCAGTTACTCGGCAGACCTGAACACTGAAGCTTTCTTT.

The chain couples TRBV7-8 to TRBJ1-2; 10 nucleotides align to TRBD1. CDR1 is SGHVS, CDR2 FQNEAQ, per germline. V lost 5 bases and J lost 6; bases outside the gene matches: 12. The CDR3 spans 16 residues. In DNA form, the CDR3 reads TGTGCCAGCAGCCAGGCCGGGACAGGGGAGGAGAATGGCTACACCTTC. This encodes CASSQAGTGEENGYTF.

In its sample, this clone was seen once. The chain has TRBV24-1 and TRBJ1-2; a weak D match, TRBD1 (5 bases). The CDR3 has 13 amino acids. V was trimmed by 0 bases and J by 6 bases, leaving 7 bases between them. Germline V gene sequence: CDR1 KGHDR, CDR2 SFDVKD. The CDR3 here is CATSDLGTNGYTF. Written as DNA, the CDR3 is TGTGCCACCAGTGATTTGGGGACCAATGGCTACACCTTC.

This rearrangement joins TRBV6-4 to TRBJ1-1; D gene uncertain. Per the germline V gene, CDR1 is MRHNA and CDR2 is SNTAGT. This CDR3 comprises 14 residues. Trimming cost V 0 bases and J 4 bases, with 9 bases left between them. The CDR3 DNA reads TGTGCCAGCAGTGACTCACTGAGAGGCACTGAAGCTTTCTTT. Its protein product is CASSDSLRGTEAFF.

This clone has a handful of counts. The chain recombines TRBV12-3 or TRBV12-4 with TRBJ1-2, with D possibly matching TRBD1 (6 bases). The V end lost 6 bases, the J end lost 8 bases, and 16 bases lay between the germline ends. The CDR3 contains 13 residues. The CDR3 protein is CASRDSFMEGYTF. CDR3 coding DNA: TGTGCCAGCAGGGACAGTTTTATGGAGGGCTACACCTTC.

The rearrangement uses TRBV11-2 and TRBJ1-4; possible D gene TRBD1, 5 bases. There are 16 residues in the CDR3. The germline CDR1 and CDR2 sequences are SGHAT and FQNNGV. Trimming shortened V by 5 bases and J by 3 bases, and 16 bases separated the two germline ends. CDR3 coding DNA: TGTGCCAGCAGCGTCACGAGGGGCGAGCCTAATGAAAAACTGTTTTTT. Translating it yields CASSVTRGEPNEKLFF.

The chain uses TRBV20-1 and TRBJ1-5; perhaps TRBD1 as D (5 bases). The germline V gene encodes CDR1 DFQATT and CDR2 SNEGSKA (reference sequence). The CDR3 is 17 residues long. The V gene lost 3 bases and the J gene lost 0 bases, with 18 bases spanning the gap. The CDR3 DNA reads TGCAGTGCTAGTACTGAGTCCGGGACTTATAGCAATCAGCCCCAGCATTTT. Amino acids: CSASTESGTYSNQPQHF.

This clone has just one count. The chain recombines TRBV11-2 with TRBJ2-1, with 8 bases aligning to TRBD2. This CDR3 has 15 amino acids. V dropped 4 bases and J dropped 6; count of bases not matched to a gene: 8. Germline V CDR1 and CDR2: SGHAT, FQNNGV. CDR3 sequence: CASSSYGGVGNEQFF. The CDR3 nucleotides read TGTGCCAGCAGCTCCTACGGGGGGGTCGGCAATGAGCAGTTCTTC.

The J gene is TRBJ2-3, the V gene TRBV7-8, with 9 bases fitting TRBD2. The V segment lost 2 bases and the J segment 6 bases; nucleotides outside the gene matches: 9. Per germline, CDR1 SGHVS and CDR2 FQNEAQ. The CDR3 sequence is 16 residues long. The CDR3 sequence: CASSLFLAGAGDTQYF. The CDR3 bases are TGTGCCAGCAGCTTATTCTTAGCGGGGGCCGGGGATACGCAGTATTTT.

The CDR3 nucleotides read TGTGCCAGCAGCTTAACAGGGGGCCCTTATGGCTACACCTTC. This gives the protein CASSLTGGPYGYTF. The V call is TRBV11-2, the J call TRBJ1-2; 9 bases are a match to TRBD1. Germline CDR1 SGHAT, CDR2 FQNNGV. The trim removed 2 bases at V and 5 bases at J, leaving 3 bases unmatched. The CDR3 consists of 14 residues. The full variable domain, with the rest looked up from reference TRBV11-2 and TRBJ1-2, is EAGVAQSPRYKIIEKRQSVAFWCNPISGHATLYWYQQILGQGPKLLIQFQNNGVVDDSQLPKDRFSAERLKGVDSTLKIQPAKLEDSAVYLCASSLTGGPYGYTFGSGTRLTVV.

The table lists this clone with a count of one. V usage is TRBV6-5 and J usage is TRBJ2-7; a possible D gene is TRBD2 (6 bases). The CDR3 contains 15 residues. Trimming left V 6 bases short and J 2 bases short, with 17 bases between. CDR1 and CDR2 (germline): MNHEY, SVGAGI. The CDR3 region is CASSQSPWGAYEQYF. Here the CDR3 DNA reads TGTGCCAGCAGCCAATCACCGTGGGGGGCCTACGAGCAGTACTTC.

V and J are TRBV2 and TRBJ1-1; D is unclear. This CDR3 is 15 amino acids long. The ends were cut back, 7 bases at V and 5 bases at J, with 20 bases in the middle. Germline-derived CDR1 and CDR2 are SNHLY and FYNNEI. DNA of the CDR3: TGTGCCAGCACCGGGATTAGCGGTGGGGTGACTGAAGCTTTCTTT. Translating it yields CASTGISGGVTEAFF.

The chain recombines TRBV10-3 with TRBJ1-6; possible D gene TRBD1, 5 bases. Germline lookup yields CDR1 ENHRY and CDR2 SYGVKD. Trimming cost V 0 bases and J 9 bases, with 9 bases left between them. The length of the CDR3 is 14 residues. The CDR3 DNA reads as TGTGCCATCAGTGAGTCATGGGGGGGTTCACCCCTCCACTTT. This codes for CAISESWGGSPLHF.

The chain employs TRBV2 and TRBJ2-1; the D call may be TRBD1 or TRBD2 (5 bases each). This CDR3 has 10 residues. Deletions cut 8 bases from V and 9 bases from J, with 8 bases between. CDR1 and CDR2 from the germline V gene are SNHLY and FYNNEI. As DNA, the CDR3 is TGTGCCAGCTCAGGGACTGAGCAGTTCTTC. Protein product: CASSGTEQFF.

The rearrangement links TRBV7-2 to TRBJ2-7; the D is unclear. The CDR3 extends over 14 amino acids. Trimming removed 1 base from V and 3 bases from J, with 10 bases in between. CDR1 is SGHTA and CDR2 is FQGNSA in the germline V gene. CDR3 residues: CASSLGGPNYEQYF. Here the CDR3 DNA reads TGTGCCAGCAGCTTAGGAGGCCCGAACTACGAGCAGTACTTC.

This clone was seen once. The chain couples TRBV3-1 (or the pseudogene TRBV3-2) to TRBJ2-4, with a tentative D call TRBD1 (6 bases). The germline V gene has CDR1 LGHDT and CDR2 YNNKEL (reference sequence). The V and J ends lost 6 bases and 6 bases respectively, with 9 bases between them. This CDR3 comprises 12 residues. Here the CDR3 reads CASRGAGNIQYF. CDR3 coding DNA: TGTGCCAGCAGGGGGGCCGGAAACATTCAGTACTTC.